These 16 T cell receptor beta chains came from one sample sequenced in a study of cytomegalovirus exposure and HLA in healthy donors. The PCR had 60 Vbeta and 13 Jbeta primers. Clones were read by immunoSEQ multiplex PCR, and TCRdb kept only the in-frame ones, dropping some. The data show 100,000 to 150,000 clones, about 74% seen once. The sequencing sample was made of PBMCs. The receptors shown here come from a woman aged 50 to 60 in good health and CMV-seropositive.

This clone appeared a few times. V and J are TRBV9 and TRBJ2-5; 11 bases align to TRBD2. Germline CDR1 reads SGDLS; CDR2 reads YYNGEE. V dropped 0 bases and J dropped 4; count of bases not matched to a gene: 11. The CDR3 is 18 amino acids. The CDR3, as DNA: TGTGCCAGCAGCGTAGGGGCTAGCGGGGGGTCCAGGGGAGAGACCCAGTACTTC. Protein: CASSVGASGGSRGETQYF.

The chain's CDR3 is CASSQETDLYGANVLTF. CDR3 bases: TGTGCCAGCAGCCAAGAAACAGACCTATATGGGGCCAACGTCCTGACTTTC. V is TRBV4-2 and J is TRBJ2-6; D unclear. Deletions cut 0 bases from V and 3 bases from J, with 12 bases between. Germline V gene data show CDR1 as LGHNA and CDR2 as YNFKEQ. The CDR3 is 17 amino acids.

The chain carries TRBV6-5 and TRBJ1-6, with D uncertain. Between the trimmed V and J ends, which lost 5 bases and 6 bases, there was a span of 5 bases. Per germline, CDR1 MNHEY and CDR2 SVGAGI. The CDR3 is 12 residues long. The CDR3 coding sequence is TGTGCCAGCAGTCCTCCTAATTCACCCCTCCACTTT. Translation gives CASSPPNSPLHF.

The J gene is TRBJ1-2, the V gene TRBV19; 7 bases line up with TRBD1. V was clipped by 3 bases and J by 7 bases; unmatched bases: 5. CDR3 length: 13 amino acids. Germline CDR1 LNHDA, CDR2 SQIVND (reference sequence). The CDR3 is CASSIGQALGYTF. The CDR3 DNA reads as TGTGCCAGTAGTATCGGACAGGCCCTTGGCTACACCTTC.

As regards this clone: Other nucleotide sequences in the sample specify the same CDR3. This chain joins TRBV27 and TRBJ2-5, with 8 bases lining up with TRBD2. The trim removed 8 bases at V and 5 bases at J, leaving 13 bases unmatched. The germline V gene encodes CDR1 MNHEY and CDR2 SMNVEV (reference sequence). CDR3 length: 15 residues. CDR3: CASRSGGAGEETQYF. Here the CDR3 DNA reads TGTGCCAGCCGGAGCGGGGGCGCGGGGGAGGAGACCCAGTACTTC.

This chain uses TRBV29-1 with TRBJ1-1, with 7 bases matching TRBD1. CDR3 length equals 13 residues. V lost 6 bases to trimming and J lost 1 base; unmatched junction nucleotides: 5. Germline V gene lookup returns CDR1 SQVTM and CDR2 ANQGSEA. This chain's CDR3 is CSVLTGANTEAFF. As DNA, the CDR3 is TGCAGCGTGCTTACAGGGGCGAACACTGAAGCTTTCTTT.

As for this clone: A far larger clone differs by one base, so this is likely a read error. CDR3 nucleotides: TGTGCCAGCAGCCAAGACGTAGGTAGCGGGGAGACCCAGTACTTC. It codes for CASSQDVGSGETQYF. This chain links TRBV5-4 with TRBJ2-5; 7 bases agree with TRBD2. Germline-derived CDR1 and CDR2 are SGHNT and YYREEE (reference sequence). With 4 bases clipped from V and 5 bases from J, the junction kept 11 bases outside the gene matches. The CDR3 contains 15 residues.

This clone has more than one count but fewer than ten. The chain is built from TRBV18 and TRBJ2-2; 7 bases agree with TRBD1. Germline V CDR1 and CDR2: KGHSH, LQKENI. The CDR3 totals 14 residues. Germline trimming cut 4 bases from V and 8 bases from J; bases unmatched to any gene: 7. The CDR3 protein is CASSRETGEGELFF. The CDR3 bases are TGTGCCAGCTCACGAGAAACAGGGGAAGGGGAGCTGTTTTTT. The full variable domain, its missing parts supplied by reference TRBV18 and TRBJ2-2, is NAGVMQNPRHLVRRRGQEARLRCSPMKGHSHVYWYRQLPEEGLKFMVYLQKENIIDESGMPKERFSAEFPKEGPSILRIQQVVRGDSAAYFCASSRETGEGELFFGEGSRLTVL.

This clone was seen ten or more times. The chain is built from TRBV27 and TRBJ2-2; 7 bases fit TRBD2. Looked up from germline, CDR1 is MNHEY and CDR2 is SMNVEV (reference sequence). V lost 1 base and J lost 1; bases outside the gene matches: 6. CDR3 length equals 17 residues. CDR3 sequence (DNA): TGTGCCAGCAGTTTATACGGCGGGGGTAGGAACACCGGGGAGCTGTTTTTT. Translation gives CASSLYGGGRNTGELFF.

The chain is built from TRBV11-3 and TRBJ2-1; tentatively, D is TRBD1 (6 bases). This CDR3 is built from 15 residues. Looked up from germline, CDR1 is SGHNT and CDR2 is YENEEA. The germline V and J ends were trimmed by 5 bases and 5 bases, with 16 bases remaining between them. CDR3 protein: CASSPQGFRDNEQFF. For the CDR3, the DNA is TGTGCCAGCAGCCCACAGGGATTTAGGGACAATGAGCAGTTCTTC.

The chain's CDR3 is CASRGDATNEKLFF. For the CDR3, the DNA is TGTGCCAGCAGGGGAGACGCAACTAATGAAAAACTGTTTTTT. This chain connects TRBV6-1 to TRBJ1-4; D gene ambiguous. The CDR3 totals 14 residues. V was shortened by 6 bases and J by 0 bases, with 8 bases between the two germline ends. Germline CDR1 is MNHNS and CDR2 is SASEGT.

This clone was counted ten times or more. This chain uses TRBV5-1 with TRBJ1-1; maybe TRBD1 (5 bases). The CDR3 extends over 13 amino acids. V lost 3 bases, J lost 4 bases, and 10 bases lay in between. Germline CDR1 SGHRS, CDR2 YFSETQ. CDR3 loop: CASSSGGGTEAFF. For the CDR3, the DNA is TGCGCCAGCAGCTCGGGGGGTGGCACTGAAGCTTTCTTT.

The chain joins TRBV5-6 to TRBJ2-3; tentatively, D is TRBD1 (6 bases). Germline V lookup: CDR1 SGHDT, CDR2 YYEEEE. Trimming stripped 0 bases from V and 3 bases from J, with 14 bases between. The CDR3 consists of 16 residues. The CDR3 spells CASSLGGYRVTDTQYF. In nucleotides, the CDR3 is TGTGCCAGCAGCTTGGGGGGGTACAGGGTAACAGATACGCAGTATTTT.

The chain joins TRBV4-1 to TRBJ2-1, with 9 bases matching TRBD2. Germline V gene lookup returns CDR1 MGHRA and CDR2 YSYEKL. The CDR3 consists of 20 residues. J gave up 0 bases and V 0 bases, and 12 bases lay outside the gene matches. CDR3 DNA: TGCGCCAGCAGCCAAGAAGGTGGGGCTAGCGGGGCTAGCTCCTACAATGAGCAGTTCTTC. Encoded protein: CASSQEGGASGASSYNEQFF.

The chain has TRBV6-1 and TRBJ2-5; D ambiguous. The germline CDR1 and CDR2 sequences are MNHNS and SASEGT. The CDR3 sequence is 13 residues long. Trimming took off 0 bases at V and 5 bases at J, with 7 bases between the two ends. The CDR3 here is CASSEALRETQYF. DNA of the CDR3: TGTGCCAGCAGTGAAGCGCTTCGGGAGACCCAGTACTTC.

The sample holds a few counts of this clone. The V and J genes are TRBV9 and TRBJ2-1, with 10 positions matching TRBD1. V gave up 3 bases and J gave up 1 base; unmatched junction bases: 4. Looked up from germline, CDR1 is SGDLS and CDR2 is YYNGEE. This CDR3 has 16 residues. The CDR3 sequence: CASSETGGLSYNEQFF. The CDR3 region has the DNA TGTGCCAGCAGCGAGACAGGGGGCCTATCCTACAATGAGCAGTTCTTC.